This passage covers 4 T cell receptor beta chains from one sample sequenced in a study of regulatory T cells in long-lasting Graves disease. Time point of the sample: persistent/refractory GD, antithyroid drugs over 5 years with positive TRAb. Generation of the TCR library employed RNA extracted from PBMCs. Assembly of TCR beta libraries relied on iRepertoire HTBI primers together with Arm-PCR of CDR3 regions. MiXCR, applied by TCRdb to the multiplex PCR reads, yields one record per CDR3 protein. The sample holds about 660,000 distinct CDR3 sequences, approximately 29% seen once. Sample: peripheral blood mononuclear cells (PBMCs), taken when the disease was refractory, from a patient treated with antithyroid drugs. The receptors were gathered from a female donor with Graves disease.

This clonotype was recorded at least ten times. V usage is TRBV12-3 or TRBV12-4 and J usage is TRBJ2-2; D is ambiguous. There are 16 residues in the CDR3. With 3 bases removed from V and 1 base from J, the gap between germline ends came to 12 bases. The CDR3 DNA sequence: TGTGCCAGCAGTTTTCTGGTACTACTGAACACCGGGGAGCTGTTTTTT. Protein sequence: CASSFLVLLNTGELFF.

This clonotype was recorded at least ten times. This rearrangement joins TRBV12-3 or TRBV12-4 to TRBJ2-5; D is uncertain. V was pared by 2 bases and J by 5 bases, with 9 bases between. The CDR3 length is 13 residues. In DNA, the CDR3 is TGTGCCAGCAGTTTATGGTCCATGGAGACCCAGTACTTC. Translating it yields CASSLWSMETQYF.

The table lists this clonotype with many counts. V and J are TRBV29-1 and TRBJ1-1; D remains ambiguous. CDR3 length equals 13 residues. Trimming removed 1 base from V and 0 bases from J, with 6 bases in between. CDR1 is SQVTM and CDR2 is ANQGSEA in the germline V gene. Here the CDR3 reads CSVEGGLNTEAFF. CDR3 nucleotides: TGCAGCGTTGAAGGTGGACTGAACACTGAAGCTTTCTTT.

The rearrangement joins TRBV6-5 to TRBJ1-1; D gene unclear. Germline V gene sequence: CDR1 MNHEY, CDR2 SVGAGI. The V gene lost 2 bases and the J gene lost 1 base, with 8 bases spanning the gap. This CDR3 region has 14 residues. DNA for the CDR3: TGTGCCAGCAGTTACCTGTCAGAGAACACTGAAGCTTTCTTT. Translating it yields CASSYLSENTEAFF.